What follows are 4 T cell receptor beta chains derived from one specimen sequenced in a study of OX40 agonist ivuxolimab in advanced cancers. Using immunoSEQ multiplex PCR, the repertoire was profiled, and TCRdb retains in-frame clones only, with some absent. There are about 24,000 clones in the sample; about two thirds occur only once, and 15% to 20% lies in the top ten. The sample consisted of CD4+ or CD8+ T cells sorted from blood, taken in a trial of the OX40 agonist ivuxolimab. The origin of the receptors is an adult with an advanced solid tumor such as melanoma, head and neck, liver or kidney cancer.

The J gene is TRBJ2-3, the V gene TRBV4-3; 12 bases agree with TRBD1. V lost 1 base to trimming and J lost 5 bases; unmatched junction nucleotides: 4. Germline loops: CDR1 LGHNA, CDR2 YSLEER. This CDR3 has 16 residues. CDR3: CASSQGDRGQEDTQYF. CDR3 DNA sequence: TGCGCCAGCAGCCAAGGGGACAGGGGGCAAGAAGATACGCAGTATTTT.

The chain couples TRBV9 to TRBJ2-2; D ambiguous. V was shortened by 0 bases and J by 8 bases, with 5 bases between the two germline ends. Germline V gives CDR1 SGDLS, CDR2 YYNGEE. The CDR3 consists of 12 residues. The CDR3 nucleotides read TGTGCCAGCAGCGTAGTGTCGGGGGAGCTGTTTTTT. Residues: CASSVVSGELFF.

This clone has a handful of counts. This rearrangement joins TRBV19 to TRBJ1-1; 7 nucleotides agree with TRBD1. Trimming took 3 bases from V and 5 from J; bases not matched to a gene: 12. The CDR3 loop spans 16 amino acids. Germline V lookup: CDR1 LNHDA, CDR2 SQIVND (reference sequence). As DNA, the CDR3 is TGTGCCAGTAGTATCCGTATAACCGGGACAGATACTGAAGCTTTCTTT. Protein: CASSIRITGTDTEAFF.

This clone was found a few times. The gene calls are TRBV21-1 and TRBJ2-5. TRBV21-1 constitutes a pseudogene. The CDR3 is 14 amino acids. The CDR3 reads CASSNGHRQETQYF. CDR3 coding DNA: TGTGCCAGCAGCAACGGGCACCGGCAAGAGACCCAGTACTTC.